A single sample is the source of the 10 T cell receptor beta chains below, sequenced in a study of T cell responses to AZD1222 COVID-19 vaccine. Sequencing was performed with immunoSEQ multiplex PCR; in TCRdb, only in-frame clones are kept and a portion is missing. The sample consists of 100,000 to 150,000 clones, 89% of them appearing once. This material consisted of peripheral blood, taken on day 0 of AZD1222 vaccination. All receptors derive from an adult in good health.

The J gene is TRBJ2-1, the V gene TRBV4-1; unclear D gene. Germline V CDR1 and CDR2: MGHRA, YSYEKL. The CDR3 sequence is 15 residues long. Trimming took off 5 bases at V and 0 bases at J, with 11 bases between the two ends. The CDR3 reads CASSSRSLSYNEQFF. The CDR3 DNA sequence: TGCGCCAGCAGCTCCCGGTCCCTCTCCTACAATGAGCAGTTCTTC.

V and J are TRBV27 and TRBJ2-7; D unclear. The V and J ends lost 5 bases and 4 bases respectively, with 6 bases between them. Germline-derived CDR1 and CDR2 are MNHEY and SMNVEV (reference sequence). The CDR3 extends over 11 amino acids. The DNA of the CDR3 is TGTGCCAGCAGTACAGCGTACGAGCAGTACTTC. Translating gives CASSTAYEQYF.

The rearrangement links TRBV9 to TRBJ2-7; possible D gene TRBD2, 6 bases. The CDR3 is made up of 15 amino acids. The V gene's germline CDR1 is SGDLS and CDR2 YYNGEE. The V end lost 0 bases, the J end lost 2 bases, and 12 bases lay between the germline ends. This CDR3 is CASSVGGTGTYEQYF. The CDR3 coding sequence is TGTGCCAGCAGCGTAGGGGGGACTGGAACCTACGAGCAGTACTTC.

This CDR3 is CASSQEGNIGRGLAYEQYF. Here the CDR3 DNA reads TGCGCCAGCAGCCAAGAGGGCAACATCGGGCGGGGCCTTGCCTACGAGCAGTACTTC. V is TRBV4-3 and J is TRBJ2-7; D possibly corresponds to TRBD2 (6 bases). CDR1 is LGHNA, CDR2 YSLEER, per germline. This CDR3 contains 19 residues. Trimming left V 0 bases short and J 2 bases short, with 23 bases between.

The rearrangement links TRBV25-1 to TRBJ1-3, with D perhaps matching TRBD1 (6 bases). Germline V gene sequence: CDR1 MGHDK, CDR2 SYGVNS. Trimming left V 6 bases short and J 0 bases short, with 9 bases between. The CDR3 consists of 14 residues. The CDR3 here is CASSRGNSGNTIYF. The CDR3 DNA follows: TGTGCCAGCAGCAGGGGAAACTCTGGAAACACCATATATTTT. The whole variable domain, filled in from reference TRBV25-1 and TRBJ1-3, reads EADIYQTPRYLVIGTGKKITLECSQTMGHDKMYWYQQDPGMELHLIHYSYGVNSTEKGDLSSESTVSRIRTEHFPLTLESARPSHTSQYLCASSRGNSGNTIYFGEGSWLTVV.

This clone was counted between two and nine times. This chain joins TRBV11-2 and TRBJ2-2, with D possibly matching TRBD2 (7 bases). Germline CDR1 SGHAT, CDR2 FQNNGV. The CDR3 spans 17 residues. Trimming took 6 bases from V and 4 from J, leaving 21 bases between them. As DNA, the CDR3 is TGTGCCAGCAGGCCCTCCGAAGGGGGGGGCGGCACCGGGGAGCTGTTTTTT. This translates into CASRPSEGGGGTGELFF.

The V call is TRBV2, the J call TRBJ1-1; D possibly corresponds to TRBD1 (6 bases). This CDR3 has 12 residues. V was shortened by 4 bases and J by 10 bases, with 13 bases between the two germline ends. CDR1 is SNHLY and CDR2 is FYNNEI in the germline V gene. The CDR3 DNA is TGTGCCAGCAGTGCCGGGGGGCCGGGAGCTTTCTTT. Translated, it gives CASSAGGPGAFF.

The gene calls are TRBV13 and TRBJ2-5, with D unresolved. The germline V gene encodes CDR1 PRHDT and CDR2 FYEKMQ (reference sequence). This CDR3 has 11 residues. Trimming pared 3 bases from V and 1 base from J, leaving 0 bases between. CDR3 DNA: TGTGCCAGCAGCTTCCAAGAGACCCAGTACTTC. Amino acid sequence: CASSFQETQYF.

The chain carries TRBV6-2 or TRBV6-3 and TRBJ2-2; D is ambiguous. This CDR3 is built from 13 residues. The germline CDR1 and CDR2 sequences are MNHEY and SVGEGT. V was cut by 2 bases and J by 12 bases, with 13 bases left in between. The CDR3: CASSYGWRTQLFF. Here the CDR3 DNA reads TGTGCCAGCAGTTACGGCTGGCGTACCCAGCTGTTTTTT.

The chain uses TRBV28 and TRBJ1-5, with D maybe TRBD1 (5 bases). Germline V lookup: CDR1 MDHEN, CDR2 SYDVKM. V was shortened by 4 bases and J by 6 bases, with 19 bases between the two germline ends. The CDR3 totals 16 residues. The CDR3 protein is CASSSSAGGITQPQHF. CDR3 DNA: TGTGCCAGCAGTTCCAGTGCCGGGGGAATCACTCAGCCCCAGCATTTT.